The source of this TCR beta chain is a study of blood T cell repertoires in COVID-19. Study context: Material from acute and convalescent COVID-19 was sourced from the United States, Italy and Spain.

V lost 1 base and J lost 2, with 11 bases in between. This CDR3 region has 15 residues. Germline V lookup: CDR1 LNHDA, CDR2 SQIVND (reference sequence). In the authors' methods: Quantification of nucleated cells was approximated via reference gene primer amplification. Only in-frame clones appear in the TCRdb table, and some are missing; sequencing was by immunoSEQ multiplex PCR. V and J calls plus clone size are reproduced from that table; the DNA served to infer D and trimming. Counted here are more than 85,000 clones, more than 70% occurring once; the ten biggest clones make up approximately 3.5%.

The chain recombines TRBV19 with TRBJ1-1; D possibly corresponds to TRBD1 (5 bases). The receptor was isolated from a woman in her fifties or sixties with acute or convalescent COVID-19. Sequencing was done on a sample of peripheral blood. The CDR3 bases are TGTGCCAGTAGTATAGTGGCGGGGCAAAACACTGAAGCTTTCTTT. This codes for CASSIVAGQNTEAFF.